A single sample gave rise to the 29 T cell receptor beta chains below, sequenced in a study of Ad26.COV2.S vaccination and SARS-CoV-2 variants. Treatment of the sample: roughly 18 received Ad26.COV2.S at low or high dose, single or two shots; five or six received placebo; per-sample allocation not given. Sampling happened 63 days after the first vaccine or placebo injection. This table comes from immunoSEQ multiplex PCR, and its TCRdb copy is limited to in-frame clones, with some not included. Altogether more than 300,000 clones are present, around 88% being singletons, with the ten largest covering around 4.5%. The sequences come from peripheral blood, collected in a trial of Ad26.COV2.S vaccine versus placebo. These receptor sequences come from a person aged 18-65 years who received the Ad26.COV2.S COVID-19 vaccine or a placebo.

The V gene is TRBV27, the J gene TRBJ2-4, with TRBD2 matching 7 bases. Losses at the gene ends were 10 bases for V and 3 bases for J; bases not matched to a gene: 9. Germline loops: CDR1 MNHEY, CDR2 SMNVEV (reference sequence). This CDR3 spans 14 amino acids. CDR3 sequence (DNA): TGTGCCACCAAAGCGGGATGGGTCAAAAACATTCAGTACTTC. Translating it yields CATKAGWVKNIQYF.

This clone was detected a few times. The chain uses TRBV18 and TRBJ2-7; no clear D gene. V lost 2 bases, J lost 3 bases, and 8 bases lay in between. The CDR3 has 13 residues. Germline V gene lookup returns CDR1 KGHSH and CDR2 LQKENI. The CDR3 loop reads CASSPRRNYEQYF. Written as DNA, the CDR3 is TGTGCCAGCTCACCAAGAAGGAACTACGAGCAGTACTTC.

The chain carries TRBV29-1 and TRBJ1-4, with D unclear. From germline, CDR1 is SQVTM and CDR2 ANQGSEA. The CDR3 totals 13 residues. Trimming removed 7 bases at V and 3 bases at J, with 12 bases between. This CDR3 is CSALGDSNEKLFF. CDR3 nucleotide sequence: TGCAGCGCCTTGGGTGATTCTAATGAAAAACTGTTTTTT.

The CDR3 sequence is CASSLADTQYF. In DNA, the CDR3 is TGTGCCAGCAGCTTGGCAGATACGCAGTATTTT. The chain recombines TRBV5-8 with TRBJ2-3; D is unclear. The V end lost 0 bases, the J end lost 4 bases, and 0 bases lay between the germline ends. Per germline, CDR1 SGHTS and CDR2 YDEGEE. The CDR3 runs 11 residues.

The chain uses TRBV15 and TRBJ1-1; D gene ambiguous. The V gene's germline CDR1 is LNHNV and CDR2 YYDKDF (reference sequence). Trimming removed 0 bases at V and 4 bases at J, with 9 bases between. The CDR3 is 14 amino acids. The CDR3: CATSRDLVGTEAFF. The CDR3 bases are TGTGCCACCAGCAGAGATCTGGTGGGCACTGAAGCTTTCTTT.

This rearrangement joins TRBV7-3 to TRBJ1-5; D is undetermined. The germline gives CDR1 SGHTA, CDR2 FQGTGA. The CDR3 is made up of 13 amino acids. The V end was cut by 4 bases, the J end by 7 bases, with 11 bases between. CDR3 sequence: CASSSSWGQPQHF. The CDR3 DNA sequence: TGTGCCAGCAGCTCCTCCTGGGGACAGCCCCAGCATTTT.

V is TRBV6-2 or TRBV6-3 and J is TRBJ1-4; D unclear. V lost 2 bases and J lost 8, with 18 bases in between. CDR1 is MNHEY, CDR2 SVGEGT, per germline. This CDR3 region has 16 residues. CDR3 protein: CASSYPRLLKEEKLFF. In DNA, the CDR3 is TGTGCCAGCAGTTACCCTCGACTCTTGAAGGAGGAAAAACTGTTTTTT.

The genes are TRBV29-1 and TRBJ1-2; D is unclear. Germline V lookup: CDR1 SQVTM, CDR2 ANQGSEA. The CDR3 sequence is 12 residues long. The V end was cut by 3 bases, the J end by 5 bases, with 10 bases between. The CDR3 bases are TGCAGCGTTGAGGACGGTTCATATGGCTACACCTTC. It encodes CSVEDGSYGYTF.

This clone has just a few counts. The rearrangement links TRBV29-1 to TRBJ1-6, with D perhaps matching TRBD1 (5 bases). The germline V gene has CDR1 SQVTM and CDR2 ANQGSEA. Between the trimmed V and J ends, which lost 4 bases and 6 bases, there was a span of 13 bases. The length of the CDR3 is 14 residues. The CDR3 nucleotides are TGCAGCGTTGGAGCAGGGTTGGGTAATTCACCCCTCCACTTT. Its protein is CSVGAGLGNSPLHF. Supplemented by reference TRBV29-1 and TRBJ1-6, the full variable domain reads SAVISQKPSRDICQRGTSLTIQCQVDSQVTMMFWYRQQPGQSLTLIATANQGSEATYESGFVIDKFPISRPNLTFSTLTVSNMSPEDSSIYLCSVGAGLGNSPLHFGNGTRLTVT.

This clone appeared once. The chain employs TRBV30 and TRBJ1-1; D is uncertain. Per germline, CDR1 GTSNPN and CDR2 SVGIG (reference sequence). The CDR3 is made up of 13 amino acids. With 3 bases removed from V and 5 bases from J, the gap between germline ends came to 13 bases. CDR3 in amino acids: CAWRRAQRTEAFF. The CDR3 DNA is TGTGCCTGGAGGAGGGCGCAACGGACTGAAGCTTTCTTT.

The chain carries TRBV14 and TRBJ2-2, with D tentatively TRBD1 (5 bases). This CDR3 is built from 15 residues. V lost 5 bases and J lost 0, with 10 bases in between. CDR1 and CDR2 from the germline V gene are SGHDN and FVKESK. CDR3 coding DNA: TGTGCCAGCAGCAGGCAGGGCGCGAACACCGGGGAGCTGTTTTTT. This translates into CASSRQGANTGELFF.

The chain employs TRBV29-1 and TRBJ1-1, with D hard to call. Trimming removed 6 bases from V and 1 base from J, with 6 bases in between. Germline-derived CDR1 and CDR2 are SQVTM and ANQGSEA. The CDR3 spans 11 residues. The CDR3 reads CSVSRNTEAFF. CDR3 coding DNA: TGCAGCGTCTCCAGGAACACTGAAGCTTTCTTT.

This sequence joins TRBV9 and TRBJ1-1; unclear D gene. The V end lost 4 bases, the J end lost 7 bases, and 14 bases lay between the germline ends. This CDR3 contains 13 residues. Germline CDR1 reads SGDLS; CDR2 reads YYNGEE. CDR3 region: CASSSSAGFEAFF. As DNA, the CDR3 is TGTGCCAGCAGCTCATCGGCCGGCTTTGAAGCTTTCTTT.

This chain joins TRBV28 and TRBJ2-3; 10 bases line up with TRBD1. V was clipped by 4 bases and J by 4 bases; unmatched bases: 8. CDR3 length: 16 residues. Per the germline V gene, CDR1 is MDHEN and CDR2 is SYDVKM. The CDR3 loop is CASSWGWDRGADTQYF. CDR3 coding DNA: TGTGCCAGCAGTTGGGGTTGGGACAGGGGCGCAGATACGCAGTATTTT.

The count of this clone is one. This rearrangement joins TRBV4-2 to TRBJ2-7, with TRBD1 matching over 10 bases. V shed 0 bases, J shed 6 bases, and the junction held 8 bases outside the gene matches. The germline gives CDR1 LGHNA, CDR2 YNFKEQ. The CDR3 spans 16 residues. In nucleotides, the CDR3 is TGTGCCAGCAGCCAAGATAATGCGGACAGGGGGGGCGAGCAGTACTTC. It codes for CASSQDNADRGGEQYF.

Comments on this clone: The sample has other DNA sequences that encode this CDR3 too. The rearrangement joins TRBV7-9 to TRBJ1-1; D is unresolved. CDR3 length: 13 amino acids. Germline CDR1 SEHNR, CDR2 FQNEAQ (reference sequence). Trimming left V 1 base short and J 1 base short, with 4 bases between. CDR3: CASSLDSNTEAFF. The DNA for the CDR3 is TGTGCCAGCAGCTTAGACTCGAACACTGAAGCTTTCTTT.

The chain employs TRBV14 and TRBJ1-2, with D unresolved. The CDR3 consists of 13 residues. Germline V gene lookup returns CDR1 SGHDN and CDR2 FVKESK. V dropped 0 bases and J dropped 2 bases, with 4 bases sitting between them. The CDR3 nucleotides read TGTGCCAGCAGCCAAGAAGGGAACTATGGCTACACCTTC. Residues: CASSQEGNYGYTF. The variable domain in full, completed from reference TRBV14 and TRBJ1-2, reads EAGVTQFPSHSVIEKGQTVTLRCDPISGHDNLYWYRRVMGKEIKFLLHFVKESKQDESGMPNNRFLAERTGGTYSTLKVQPAELEDSGVYFCASSQEGNYGYTFGSGTRLTVV.

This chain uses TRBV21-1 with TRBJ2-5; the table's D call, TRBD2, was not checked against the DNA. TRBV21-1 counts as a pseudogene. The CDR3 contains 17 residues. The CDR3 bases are TGTGCCAGCAGCAAAATCCTCCTAGCGGGAGTTTTGGAGACCCAGTACTTC. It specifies CASSKILLAGVLETQYF.

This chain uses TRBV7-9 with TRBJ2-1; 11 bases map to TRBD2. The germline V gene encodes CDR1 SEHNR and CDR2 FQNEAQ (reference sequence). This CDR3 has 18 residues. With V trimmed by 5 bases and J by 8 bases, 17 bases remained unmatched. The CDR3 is CASSPRVLAGGKDHEQFF. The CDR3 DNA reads TGTGCCAGCAGCCCGAGGGTGCTAGCGGGGGGTAAAGATCATGAGCAGTTCTTC.

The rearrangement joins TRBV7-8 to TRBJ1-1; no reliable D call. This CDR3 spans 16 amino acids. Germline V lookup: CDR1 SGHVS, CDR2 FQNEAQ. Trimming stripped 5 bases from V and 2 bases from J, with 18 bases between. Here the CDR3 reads CASSLNKLDLNTEAFF. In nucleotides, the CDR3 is TGTGCCAGCAGCCTAAACAAACTGGACCTAAACACTGAAGCTTTCTTT.

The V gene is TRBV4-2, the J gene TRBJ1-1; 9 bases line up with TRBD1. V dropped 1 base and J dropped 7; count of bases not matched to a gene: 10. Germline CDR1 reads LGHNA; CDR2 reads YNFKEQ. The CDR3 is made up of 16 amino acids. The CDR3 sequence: CASSQVRYGTGLEAFF. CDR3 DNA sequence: TGTGCCAGCAGCCAAGTTAGATATGGGACAGGGCTTGAAGCTTTCTTT.

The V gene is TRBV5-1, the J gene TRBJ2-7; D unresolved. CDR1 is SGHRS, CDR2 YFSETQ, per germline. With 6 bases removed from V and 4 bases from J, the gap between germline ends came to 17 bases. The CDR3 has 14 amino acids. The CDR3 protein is CASNLGPTGYEQYF. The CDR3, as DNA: TGCGCCAGCAACCTAGGACCAACCGGTTACGAGCAGTACTTC.

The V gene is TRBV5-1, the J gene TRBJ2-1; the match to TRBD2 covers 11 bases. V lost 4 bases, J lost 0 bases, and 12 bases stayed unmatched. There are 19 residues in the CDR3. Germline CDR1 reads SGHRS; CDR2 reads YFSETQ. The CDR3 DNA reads TGCGCCAGCAGCACCGCCGGGACTAGCGGACTCCGCTCCTACAATGAGCAGTTCTTC. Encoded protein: CASSTAGTSGLRSYNEQFF.

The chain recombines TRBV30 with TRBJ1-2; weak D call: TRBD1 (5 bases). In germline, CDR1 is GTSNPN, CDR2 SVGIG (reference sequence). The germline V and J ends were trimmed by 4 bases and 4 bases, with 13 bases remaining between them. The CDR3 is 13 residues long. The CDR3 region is CAWNEGPSYGYTF. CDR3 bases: TGTGCCTGGAATGAGGGGCCGAGCTATGGCTACACCTTC.

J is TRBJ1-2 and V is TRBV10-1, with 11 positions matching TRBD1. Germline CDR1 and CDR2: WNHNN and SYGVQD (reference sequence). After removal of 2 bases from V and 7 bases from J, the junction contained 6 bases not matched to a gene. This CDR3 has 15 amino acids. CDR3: CASSEGTGGKFGYTF. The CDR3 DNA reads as TGCGCCAGCAGTGAGGGGACAGGGGGTAAGTTTGGCTACACCTTC.

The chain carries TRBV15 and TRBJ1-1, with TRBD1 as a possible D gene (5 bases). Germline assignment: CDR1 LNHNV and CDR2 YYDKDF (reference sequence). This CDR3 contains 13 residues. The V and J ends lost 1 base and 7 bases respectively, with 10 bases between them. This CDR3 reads CATSRAKGVEAFF. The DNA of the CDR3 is TGTGCCACCAGCAGAGCGAAAGGGGTTGAAGCTTTCTTT.

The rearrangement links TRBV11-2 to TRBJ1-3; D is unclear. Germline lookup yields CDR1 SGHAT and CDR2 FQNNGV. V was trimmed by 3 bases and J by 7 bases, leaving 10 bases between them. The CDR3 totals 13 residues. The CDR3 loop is CASSFDLRNTIYF. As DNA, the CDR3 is TGTGCCAGCAGCTTCGACCTTAGGAACACCATATATTTT.

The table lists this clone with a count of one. The CDR3: CASSLGTGDEQFF. The CDR3 DNA is TGCGCCAGCAGCTTGGGGACAGGGGATGAGCAGTTCTTC. This sequence joins TRBV5-1 and TRBJ2-1, with TRBD1 identical over 9 bases. The J segment lost 8 bases and the V segment lost 0 bases, leaving 0 bases of the junction unmatched. This CDR3 has 13 residues. The germline V gene has CDR1 SGHRS and CDR2 YFSETQ.

The CDR3 nucleotides are TGTGCCAGCAGTTACTCGAAGGGGGCGGGAGAGACCCAGTACTTC. Its translation is CASSYSKGAGETQYF. The V call is TRBV6-5, the J call TRBJ2-5; TRBD1 agrees at 7 bases. The V gene end was trimmed by 0 bases and the J gene end by 4 bases; junction bases not matched to a gene: 5. The CDR3 spans 15 residues. The V gene's germline CDR1 is MNHEY and CDR2 SVGAGI.